This T cell receptor (beta chain) stems from a study of cytomegalovirus exposure and HLA in healthy donors. Between the trimmed V and J ends, which lost 8 bases and 3 bases, there was a span of 20 bases. CDR1 and CDR2 from the germline V gene are LNHDA and SQIVND (reference sequence). CDR3 length equals 16 residues. A multiplex PCR was run with 60 Vbeta primers and 13 Jbeta primers. Sequenced by immunoSEQ multiplex PCR; TCRdb stores in-frame clones only, minus some. The sample lists about 97,000 clones, less than 85% occurring once. This receptor was obtained from a man aged 40-55 years in good health and CMV-seronegative. The material sequenced was PBMCs. This sequence joins TRBV19 and TRBJ2-1; possible D gene TRBD2, 6 bases. CDR3 DNA: TGTGCCAGTGTCAAATCGCGGGACTCCATCTACAATGAGCAGTTCTTC. Residues: CASVKSRDSIYNEQFF. The entire variable domain, with the rest obtained from reference TRBV19 and TRBJ2-1, is as follows: DGGITQSPKYLFRKEGQNVTLSCEQNLNHDAMYWYRQDPGQGLRLIYYSQIVNDFQKGDIAEGYSVSREKKESFPLTVTSAQKNPTAFYLCASVKSRDSIYNEQFFGPGTRLTVL.